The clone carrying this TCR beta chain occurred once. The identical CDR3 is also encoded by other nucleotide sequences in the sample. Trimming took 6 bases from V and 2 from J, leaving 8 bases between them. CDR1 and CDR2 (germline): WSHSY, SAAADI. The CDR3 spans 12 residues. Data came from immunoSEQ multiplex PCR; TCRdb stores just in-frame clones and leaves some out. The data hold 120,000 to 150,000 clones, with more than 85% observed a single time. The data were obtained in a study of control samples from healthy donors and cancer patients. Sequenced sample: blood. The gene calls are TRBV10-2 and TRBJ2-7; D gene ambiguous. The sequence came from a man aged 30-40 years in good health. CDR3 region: CASSGQTYEQYF. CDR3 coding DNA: TGCGCCAGCAGCGGGCAGACCTACGAGCAGTACTTC.